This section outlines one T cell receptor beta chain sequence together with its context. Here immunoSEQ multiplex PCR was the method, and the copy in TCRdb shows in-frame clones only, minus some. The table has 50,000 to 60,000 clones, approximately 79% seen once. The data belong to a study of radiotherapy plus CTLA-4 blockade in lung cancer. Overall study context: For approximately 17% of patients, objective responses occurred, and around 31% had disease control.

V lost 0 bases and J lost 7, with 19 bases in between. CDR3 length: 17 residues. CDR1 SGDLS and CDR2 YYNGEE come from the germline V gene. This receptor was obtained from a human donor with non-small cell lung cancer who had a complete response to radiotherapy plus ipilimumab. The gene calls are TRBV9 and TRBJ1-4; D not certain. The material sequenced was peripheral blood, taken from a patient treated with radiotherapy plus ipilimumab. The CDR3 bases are TGTGCCAGCAGCGTAGGAGGTACATTTACTCGGCCTGAAAAACTGTTTTTT. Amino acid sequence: CASSVGGTFTRPEKLFF.